Presented here are 7 T cell receptor beta chains from one specimen sequenced in a study of shared clonotypes between healthy human individuals. TCRdb's table, derived via immunoSEQ multiplex PCR, lists solely in-frame clones and lacks some. The sample has fewer than 3 million clones, roughly 90% seen once; the top ten hold around 0.38%. Sequenced: naive CD4+ T cells from PBMCs. Subset given: CD45RA+ positively selected. The origin of the receptors is a man aged 18 to 29 in good health. Some clones in this sample may be carry-over from other donors' samples.

Concerning this clone itself: The identical CDR3 is also encoded by other nucleotide sequences in the sample. The V and J genes are TRBV2 and TRBJ1-1; no reliable D call. With 2 bases removed from V and 1 base from J, the gap between germline ends came to 11 bases. Per germline, CDR1 SNHLY and CDR2 FYNNEI. This CDR3 contains 15 residues. The CDR3 DNA is TGTGCCAGCAGTGAACTAGGGCAGTCGAACACTGAAGCTTTCTTT. It codes for CASSELGQSNTEAFF. Full variable domain (remainder filled in from reference TRBV2 and TRBJ1-1): EPEVTQTPSHQVTQMGQEVILRCVPISNHLYFYWYRQILGQKVEFLVSFYNNEISEKSEIFDDQFSVERPDGSNFTLKIRSTKLEDSAMYFCASSELGQSNTEAFFGQGTRLTVV.

In DNA form, the CDR3 reads TGCAGCGTTGCCGGAGTGGGGGGACAGAAGTTTTCTAGCACAGATACGCAGTATTTT. Translating it yields CSVAGVGGQKFSSTDTQYF. The chain links TRBV29-1 to TRBJ2-3, with D possibly TRBD1 on 7 matching bases. The CDR3 runs to 19 residues. CDR1 and CDR2 from the germline V gene are SQVTM and ANQGSEA. V was cut by 4 bases and J by 0 bases, with 26 bases left in between.

This clone has just a few counts. This sequence joins TRBV5-4 and TRBJ2-7, with 10 bases identical to TRBD1. The CDR3 has 15 residues. Unmatched junction bases numbered 6, after V lost 4 bases and J lost 2 bases. The germline gives CDR1 SGHNT, CDR2 YYREEE (reference sequence). CDR3 sequence (DNA): TGTGCCAGCAGCCTCCCGGGACAGGGGCCCTACGAGCAGTACTTC. Protein sequence: CASSLPGQGPYEQYF.

This chain joins TRBV11-1 and TRBJ2-7; weak D call: TRBD2 (6 bases). V dropped 4 bases and J dropped 2 bases, with 12 bases sitting between them. From germline, CDR1 is SGHAT and CDR2 FQDESV (reference sequence). This CDR3 is built from 14 residues. The CDR3 nucleotides read TGTGCCAGCAGCTCATCCCCGGGGGCCTACGAGCAGTACTTC. This codes for CASSSSPGAYEQYF.

This clone was seen only once. This chain joins TRBV7-2 and TRBJ1-4, with D tentatively TRBD1 (6 bases). This CDR3 has 16 amino acids. Trimming took off 1 base at V and 8 bases at J, with 17 bases between the two ends. CDR1 SGHTA and CDR2 FQGNSA come from the germline V gene. The chain's CDR3 is CASSLDSRGRGEKLFF. CDR3 sequence (DNA): TGTGCCAGCAGCTTAGATTCAAGGGGAAGGGGGGAAAAACTGTTTTTT.

This sequence joins TRBV29-1 and TRBJ2-5; D might be TRBD1 (6 bases). Trimming removed 4 bases from V and 5 bases from J, with 20 bases in between. The CDR3 is 15 residues long. Germline CDR1 reads SQVTM; CDR2 reads ANQGSEA. CDR3 bases: TGCAGCGTTGTTTCTGAACAGGGCCAAGGGGAGACCCAGTACTTC. Translating it yields CSVVSEQGQGETQYF.

This clone was seen just once. This CDR3 is also generated by other DNA sequences in the sample. V gene TRBV7-2 combines with J gene TRBJ1-3; possible D gene TRBD1, 5 bases. CDR1 SGHTA and CDR2 FQGNSA come from the germline V gene. The CDR3 spans 14 residues. Trimming left V 1 base short and J 2 bases short, with 6 bases between. CDR3 sequence reads: CASSLGGAGNTIYF. The CDR3 nucleotides read TGTGCCAGCAGCTTAGGGGGGGCTGGAAACACCATATATTTT.